Given below is one T cell receptor (beta chain) in context. Its antigen is unknown. Naive CD8 cells were CD45RO-negative, positively selected for CCR7, excluding terminally differentiated effector memory CD45RA+ cells. This entry comes from a study of shared clonotypes between healthy human individuals. Study details: The composition of the donors was a couple of women and a few men aged 18 to 49.

CDR1 is SGHRS, CDR2 YFSETQ, per germline. The CDR3 runs 19 residues. V trimming: 3 bases; J trimming: 1 base; junction bases outside the gene matches: 17. Authors' processing steps: As immunoSEQ supplied junction-only sequences (without quality scores), filtering differed. TCRdb keeps only in-frame clones here, not all; method: immunoSEQ multiplex PCR. The D gene and trimming were derived from the DNA, and the V and J assignments and clone size from that table. This table holds approximately 740,000 clones, 92% found once. Study outcomes and limitations: Sampling covered blood only; tissue repertoires likely differ.

The sample consisted of naive CD8+ T cells sorted from blood. This clonotype was obtained from a man between 25 and 39 years old in good health. The chain is built from TRBV5-1 and TRBJ2-3; 7 bases fit TRBD1. The CDR3 coding sequence is TGCGCCAGCAGCTCCGACAGGGCTTTCCCCAGCACGGGCACAGATACGCAGTATTTT. Its translation: CASSSDRAFPSTGTDTQYF.